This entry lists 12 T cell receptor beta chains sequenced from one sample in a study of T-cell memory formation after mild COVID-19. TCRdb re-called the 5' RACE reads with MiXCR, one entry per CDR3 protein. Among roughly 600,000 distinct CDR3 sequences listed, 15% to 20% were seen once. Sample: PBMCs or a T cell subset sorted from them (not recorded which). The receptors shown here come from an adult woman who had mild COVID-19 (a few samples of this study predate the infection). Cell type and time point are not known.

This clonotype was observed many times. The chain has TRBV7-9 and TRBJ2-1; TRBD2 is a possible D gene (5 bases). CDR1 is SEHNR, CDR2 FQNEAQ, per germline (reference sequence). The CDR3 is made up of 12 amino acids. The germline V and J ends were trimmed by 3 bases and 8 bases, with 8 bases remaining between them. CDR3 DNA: TGTGCCAGCAGCTTCGGGATAGATGAGCAGTTCTTC. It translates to CASSFGIDEQFF.

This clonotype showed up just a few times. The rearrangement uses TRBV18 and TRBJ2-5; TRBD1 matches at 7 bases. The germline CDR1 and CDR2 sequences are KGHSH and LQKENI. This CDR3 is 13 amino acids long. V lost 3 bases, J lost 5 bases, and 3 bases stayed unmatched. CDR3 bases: TGTGCCAGCTCACCGGGACAGATGGAGACCCAGTACTTC. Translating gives CASSPGQMETQYF.

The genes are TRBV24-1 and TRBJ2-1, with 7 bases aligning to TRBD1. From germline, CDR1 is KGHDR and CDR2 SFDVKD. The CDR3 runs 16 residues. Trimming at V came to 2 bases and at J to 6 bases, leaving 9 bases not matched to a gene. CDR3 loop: CATSDSMWQGVNEQFF. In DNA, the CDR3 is TGTGCCACCAGTGATTCTATGTGGCAGGGGGTCAATGAGCAGTTCTTC.

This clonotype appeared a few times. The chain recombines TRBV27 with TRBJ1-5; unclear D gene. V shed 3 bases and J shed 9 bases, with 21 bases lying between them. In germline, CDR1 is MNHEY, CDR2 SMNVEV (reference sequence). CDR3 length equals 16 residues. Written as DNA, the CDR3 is TGTGCCAGCAGTTTTGGGATAGGCGCCTCGCTGGGGCCCCAGCATTTT. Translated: CASSFGIGASLGPQHF.

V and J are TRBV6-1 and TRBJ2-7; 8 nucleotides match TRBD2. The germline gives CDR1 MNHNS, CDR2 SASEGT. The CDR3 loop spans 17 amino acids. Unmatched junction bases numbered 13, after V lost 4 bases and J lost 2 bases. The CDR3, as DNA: TGTGCCAGCAGTGGGATGGGCGGGGGGTGGATCGCCTACGAGCAGTACTTC. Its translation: CASSGMGGGWIAYEQYF.

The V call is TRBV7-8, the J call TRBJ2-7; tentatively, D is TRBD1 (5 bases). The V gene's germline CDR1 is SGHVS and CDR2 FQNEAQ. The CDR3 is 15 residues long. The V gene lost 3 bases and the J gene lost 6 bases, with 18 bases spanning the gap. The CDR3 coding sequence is TGTGCCAGCAGCTTGGGCCCAAGGGGTGGGGTCGAGCAGTACTTC. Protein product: CASSLGPRGGVEQYF.

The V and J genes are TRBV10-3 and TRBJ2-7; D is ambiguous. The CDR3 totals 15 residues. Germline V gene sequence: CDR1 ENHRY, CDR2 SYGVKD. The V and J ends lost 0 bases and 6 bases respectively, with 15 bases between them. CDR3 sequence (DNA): TGTGCCATCAGTGAGTCGGTCCAGTACCCCGCCGAGCAGTACTTC. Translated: CAISESVQYPAEQYF.

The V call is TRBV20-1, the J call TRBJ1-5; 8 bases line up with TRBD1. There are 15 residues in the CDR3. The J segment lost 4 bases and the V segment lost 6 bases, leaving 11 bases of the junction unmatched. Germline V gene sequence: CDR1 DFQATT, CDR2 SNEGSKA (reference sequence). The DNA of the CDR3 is TGCAGTGCCCAAAGGACAGGGCAAGATAATCAGCCCCAGCATTTT. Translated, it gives CSAQRTGQDNQPQHF.

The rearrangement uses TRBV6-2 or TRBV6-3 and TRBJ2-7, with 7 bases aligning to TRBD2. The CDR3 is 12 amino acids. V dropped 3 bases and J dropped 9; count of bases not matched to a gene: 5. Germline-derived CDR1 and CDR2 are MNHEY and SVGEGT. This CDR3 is CASSYPGGLQYF. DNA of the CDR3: TGTGCCAGCAGTTATCCCGGGGGGTTGCAGTACTTC.

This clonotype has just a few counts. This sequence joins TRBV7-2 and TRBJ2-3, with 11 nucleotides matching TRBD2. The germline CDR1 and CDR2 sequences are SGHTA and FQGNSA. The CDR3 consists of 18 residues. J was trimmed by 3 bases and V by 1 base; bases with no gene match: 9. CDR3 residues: CASSLEWPSGRSTDTQYF. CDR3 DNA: TGTGCCAGCAGCTTAGAGTGGCCTAGCGGGAGGAGTACAGATACGCAGTATTTT.

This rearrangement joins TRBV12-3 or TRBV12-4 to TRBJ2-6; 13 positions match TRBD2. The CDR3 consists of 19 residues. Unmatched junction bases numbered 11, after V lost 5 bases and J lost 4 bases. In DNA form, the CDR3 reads TGTGCCAGCAGTACGGGACTAGCGGGGCGGACCCCCGGGGCCAACGTCCTGACTTTC. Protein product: CASSTGLAGRTPGANVLTF.

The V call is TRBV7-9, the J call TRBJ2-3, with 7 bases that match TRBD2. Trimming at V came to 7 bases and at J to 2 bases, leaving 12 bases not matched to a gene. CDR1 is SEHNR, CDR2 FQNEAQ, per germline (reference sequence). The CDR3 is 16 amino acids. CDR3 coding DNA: TGTGCCAGCACCATCTGGGCTAGCGGTCCCACAGATACGCAGTATTTT. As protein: CASTIWASGPTDTQYF.